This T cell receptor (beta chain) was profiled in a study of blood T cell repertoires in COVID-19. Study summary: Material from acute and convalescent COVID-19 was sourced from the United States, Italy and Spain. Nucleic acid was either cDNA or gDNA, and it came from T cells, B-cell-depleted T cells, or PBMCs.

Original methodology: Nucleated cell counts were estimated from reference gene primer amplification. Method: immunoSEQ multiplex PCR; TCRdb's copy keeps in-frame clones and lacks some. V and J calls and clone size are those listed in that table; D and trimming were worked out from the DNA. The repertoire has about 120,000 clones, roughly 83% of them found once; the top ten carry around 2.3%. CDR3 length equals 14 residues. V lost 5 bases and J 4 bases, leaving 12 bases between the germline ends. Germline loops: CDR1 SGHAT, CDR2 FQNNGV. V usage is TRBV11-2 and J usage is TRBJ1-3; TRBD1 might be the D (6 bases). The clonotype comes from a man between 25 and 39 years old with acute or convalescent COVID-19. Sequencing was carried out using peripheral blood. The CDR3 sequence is CASSTTGLGNTIYF. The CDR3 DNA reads TGTGCCAGCAGCACCACAGGGTTAGGAAACACCATATATTTT.